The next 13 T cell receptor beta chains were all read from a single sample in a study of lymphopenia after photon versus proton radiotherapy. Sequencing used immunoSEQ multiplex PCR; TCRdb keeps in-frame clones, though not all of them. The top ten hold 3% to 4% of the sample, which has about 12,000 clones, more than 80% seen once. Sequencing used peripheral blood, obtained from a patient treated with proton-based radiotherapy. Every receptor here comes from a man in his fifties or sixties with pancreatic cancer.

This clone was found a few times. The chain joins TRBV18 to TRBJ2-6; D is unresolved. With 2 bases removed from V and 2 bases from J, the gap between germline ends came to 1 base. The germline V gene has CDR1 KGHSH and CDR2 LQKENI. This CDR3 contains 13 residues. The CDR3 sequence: CASSPTGANVLTF. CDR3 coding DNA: TGTGCCAGCTCACCAACTGGGGCCAACGTCCTGACTTTC.

The CDR3 nucleotides are TGTGCCAGCAGCGCACACGCCGGGACAGGGTATGGCTACACCTTC. Translating gives CASSAHAGTGYGYTF. V is TRBV5-4 and J is TRBJ1-2; 9 bases are a match to TRBD1. Germline V gene lookup returns CDR1 SGHNT and CDR2 YYREEE (reference sequence). The CDR3 contains 15 residues. Trimming at V came to 4 bases and at J to 5 bases, leaving 9 bases not matched to a gene. Using reference TRBV5-4 and TRBJ1-2 for the parts outside the CDR3, the full variable domain is ETGVTQSPTHLIKTRGQQVTLRCSSQSGHNTVSWYQQALGQGPQFIFQYYREEENGRGNFPPRFSGLQFPNYSSELNVNALELDDSALYLCASSAHAGTGYGYTFGSGTRLTVV.

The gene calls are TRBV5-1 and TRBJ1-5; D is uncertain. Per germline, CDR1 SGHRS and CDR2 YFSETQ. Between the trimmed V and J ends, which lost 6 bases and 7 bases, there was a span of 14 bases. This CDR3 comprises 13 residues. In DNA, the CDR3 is TGCGCCAGCAACGGCGGGGAGGGCCAGCCCCAGCATTTT. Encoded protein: CASNGGEGQPQHF.

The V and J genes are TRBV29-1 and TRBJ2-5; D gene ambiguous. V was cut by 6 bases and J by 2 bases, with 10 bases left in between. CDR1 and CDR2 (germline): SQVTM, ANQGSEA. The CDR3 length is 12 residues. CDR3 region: CSVVEEQETQYF. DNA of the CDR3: TGCAGCGTCGTAGAGGAGCAAGAGACCCAGTACTTC.

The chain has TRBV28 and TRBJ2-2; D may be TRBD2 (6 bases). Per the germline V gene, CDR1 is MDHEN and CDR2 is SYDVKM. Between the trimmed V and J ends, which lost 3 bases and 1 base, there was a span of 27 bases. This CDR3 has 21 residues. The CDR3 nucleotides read TGTGCCAGCAGTTTTCTCTCAAAGAATCCGCGGATGGGGGGGAACACCGGGGAGCTGTTTTTT. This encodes CASSFLSKNPRMGGNTGELFF.

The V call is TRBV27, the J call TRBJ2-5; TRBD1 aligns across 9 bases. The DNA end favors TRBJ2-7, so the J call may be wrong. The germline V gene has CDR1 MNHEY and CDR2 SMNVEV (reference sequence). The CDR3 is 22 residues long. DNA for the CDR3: TGTGCCAGCAGTTTATCAGGGGGGACAGGGACAGGGATAATTTCAGCCACCTACGAGCAGTACTTC. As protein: CASSLSGGTGTGIISATYEQYF.

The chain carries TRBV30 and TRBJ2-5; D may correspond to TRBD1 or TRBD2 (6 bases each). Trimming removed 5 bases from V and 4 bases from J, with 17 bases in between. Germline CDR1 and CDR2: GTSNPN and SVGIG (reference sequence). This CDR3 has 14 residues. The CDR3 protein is CAWAHGGLLETQYF. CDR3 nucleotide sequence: TGTGCCTGGGCCCATGGGGGGCTCTTAGAGACCCAGTACTTC. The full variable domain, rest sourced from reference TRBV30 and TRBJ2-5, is SQTIHQWPATLVQPVGSPLSLECTVEGTSNPNLYWYRQAAGRGLQLLFYSVGIGQISSEVPQNLSASRPQDRQFILSSKKLLLSDSGFYLCAWAHGGLLETQYFGPGTRLLVL.

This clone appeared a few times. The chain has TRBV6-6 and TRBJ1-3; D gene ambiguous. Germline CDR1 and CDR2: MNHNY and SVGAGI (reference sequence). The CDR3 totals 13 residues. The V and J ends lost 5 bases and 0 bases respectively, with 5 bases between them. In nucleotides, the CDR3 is TGTGCCAGCAGTATGTCCTCTGGAAACACCATATATTTT. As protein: CASSMSSGNTIYF.

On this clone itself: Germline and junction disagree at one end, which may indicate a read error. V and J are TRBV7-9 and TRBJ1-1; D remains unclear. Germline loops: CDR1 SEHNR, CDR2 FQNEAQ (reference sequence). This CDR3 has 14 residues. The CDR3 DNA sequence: TGTGCCAGCAGATTAGGGCGGGGATGGACTGAAGCTTTCTTT. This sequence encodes CASRLGRGWTEAFF.

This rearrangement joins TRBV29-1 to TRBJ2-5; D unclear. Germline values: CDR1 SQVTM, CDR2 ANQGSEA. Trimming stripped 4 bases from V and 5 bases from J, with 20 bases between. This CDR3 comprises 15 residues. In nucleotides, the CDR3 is TGCAGCGTTGGGGATTACGCTAATATCCTGGAGACCCAGTACTTC. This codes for CSVGDYANILETQYF.

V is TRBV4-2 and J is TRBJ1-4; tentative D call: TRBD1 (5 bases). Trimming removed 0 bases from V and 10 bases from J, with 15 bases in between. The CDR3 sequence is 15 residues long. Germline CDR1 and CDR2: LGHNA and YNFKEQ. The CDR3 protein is CASSQEGGVSGKLFF. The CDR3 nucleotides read TGTGCCAGCAGCCAAGAGGGGGGGGTTTCGGGAAAACTGTTTTTT.

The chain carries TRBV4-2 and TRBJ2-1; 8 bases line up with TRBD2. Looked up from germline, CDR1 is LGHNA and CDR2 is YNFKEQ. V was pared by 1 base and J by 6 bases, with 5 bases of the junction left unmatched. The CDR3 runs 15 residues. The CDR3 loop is CASSQGRLAGNEQFF. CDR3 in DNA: TGTGCCAGCAGCCAAGGTAGGCTAGCGGGCAATGAGCAGTTCTTC.

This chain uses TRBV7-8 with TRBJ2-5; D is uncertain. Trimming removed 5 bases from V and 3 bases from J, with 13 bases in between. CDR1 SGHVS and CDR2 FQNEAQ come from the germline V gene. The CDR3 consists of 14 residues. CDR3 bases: TGTGCCAGCAGCGCTGGCATCATGGAAGAGACCCAGTACTTC. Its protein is CASSAGIMEETQYF.